The sequence of this T cell receptor beta chain was determined in a study of metastatic and nonmetastatic thyroid tumors. About the study: For malignant and benign thyroid patients, tumor or nodule tissue and blood were the sources whose repertoires were compared. Findings and limits, study-wide: Malignant thyroid tumors reportedly had TCR beta diversity that was significantly higher than in benign nodules, in blood and tumor.

This clone was recorded at least ten times. The antigen is undetermined. The V segment lost 4 bases and the J segment 12 bases; nucleotides outside the gene matches: 11. Per the germline V gene, CDR1 is SGDLS and CDR2 is YYNGEE. CDR3 length: 15 amino acids. Per the study methods: The authors used CDR3 differences across clinicopathological groups to build a distant-metastasis classifier for papillary thyroid cancer. MiXCR reprocessed the PCR reads for TCRdb. These V and J calls derive from TCRdb rather than the authors' analysis. The repertoire holds around 26,000 clones, with 10% to 15% as singletons. Before thyroid surgery, none of the patients had received any treatment.

The TCR originated in a female donor with papillary thyroid cancer or a benign thyroid nodule (not recorded which). Some clones in this sample may be carry-over from other donors' samples. J is TRBJ2-1 and V is TRBV9, with 12 nucleotides matching TRBD2. Material: blood. CDR3 coding DNA: TGTGCCAGCAGCCCAAGGGGGCTAGCGGGAGGGTGGCAGTTCTTC. Its protein product is CASSPRGLAGGWQFF.